This T cell receptor (beta chain) was found in a study of neoadjuvant anti-PD-1 for oral cavity cancer. Overall study: Patients without progression got a fourth dose around day 43.

There are a few counts of this clone. Clones were read by immunoSEQ multiplex PCR, and TCRdb kept only the in-frame ones, dropping some. The repertoire holds about 15,000 clones, with around three fifths as singletons. The CDR3 has 12 amino acids. The germline CDR1 and CDR2 sequences are SGHNT and YENEEA. Germline trimming cut 5 bases from V and 10 bases from J; bases unmatched to any gene: 5. The TCR comes from a person aged 35 to 85 with oral cavity squamous cell carcinoma. The sequences come from PBMCs, collected before nivolumab (anti-PD-1) treatment. This chain links TRBV11-3 with TRBJ2-1; 7 bases are a match to TRBD2. Here the CDR3 DNA reads TGTGCCAGCAGCGCCCGAGCGGGAGAGCAGTTCTTC. It translates to CASSARAGEQFF.